One and the same sample provided the 4 T cell receptor beta chains below, sequenced in a study of T cells in Graves' hyperthyroidism and ophthalmopathy. Researchers took RNA transcripts and amplified the TCR beta CDR3 regions from them. The primer set for the first-round RT-PCR of the TCR CDR3 was HTBI. MiXCR was run by TCRdb on the multiplex PCR reads, yielding one entry per CDR3 protein. The sample consists of 750,000 to 900,000 distinct CDR3 sequences, about 38% of them appearing once. Sequenced sample: blood. Receptors were obtained from a young man with Graves' hyperthyroidism.

In the case of this clonotype: Since a much larger clone is just one base distant, this may be a read error. The rearrangement joins TRBV9 to TRBJ1-1, with D perhaps TRBD1 (5 bases). The CDR3 runs 12 residues. Germline CDR1 and CDR2: SGDLS and YYNGEE. For the CDR3, the DNA is TGTGCCAGCAGCCCAGCTTCAGGGCAGGCTTCCTTT. Its protein is CASSPASGQASF.

This chain links TRBV7-9 with TRBJ2-6; TRBD2 is a possible D gene (5 bases). The V and J ends lost 5 bases and 0 bases respectively, with 8 bases between them. Germline V gene data show CDR1 as SEHNR and CDR2 as FQNEAQ (reference sequence). There are 15 residues in the CDR3. The CDR3 DNA reads as TGTGCCAGCAGCACGGGGATCTCTGGGGCCAACGTCCTGACTTTC. This encodes CASSTGISGANVLTF.

The CDR3 protein is CAIGHRDAGDSPLHF. The CDR3 DNA sequence: TGTGCCATCGGACACCGGGACGCTGGGGATTCACCCCTCCACTTT. The chain uses TRBV10-3 and TRBJ1-6; D might be TRBD1 (5 bases). The length of the CDR3 is 15 residues. CDR1 and CDR2 (germline): ENHRY, SYGVKD. The germline V and J ends were trimmed by 8 bases and 8 bases, with 19 bases remaining between them.

The CDR3 DNA is TGTGCCAGCAGCTTAGTCCTTGGACAGAACTATGGCTACACCTTC. It translates to CASSLVLGQNYGYTF. This chain connects TRBV7-2 to TRBJ1-2, with D perhaps matching TRBD1 (6 bases). Trimming removed 1 base from V and 2 bases from J, with 11 bases in between. The CDR3 runs 15 residues. The germline V gene has CDR1 SGHTA and CDR2 FQGNSA.